This TCR beta chain was observed in a study of regulatory T cells in long-lasting Graves disease. Study-wide points: Persistent disease exhibited a predilection for TRBV28, TRBJ1-2 and TRBJ2-5.

With respect to this clonotype: Its antigen is not known.

The time point here: newly diagnosed GD, antithyroid drugs for less than 3 months. Scientists built the TCR library using RNA that was extracted from PBMCs. This CDR3 has 16 amino acids. Germline-derived CDR1 and CDR2 are DFQATT and SNEGSKA (reference sequence). Trimming cost V 6 bases and J 2 bases; bases outside gene matches: 12. CDR3 regions were amplified by Arm-PCR using iRepertoire HTBI primers to build TCR beta libraries. TCRdb ran MiXCR on the multiplex PCR reads and lists one entry per CDR3 protein. The sample holds fewer than 550,000 distinct CDR3 sequences; roughly 15% are singletons and the top ten take 25%. This sample was shared with a second study, whose subject was T cells in Graves' hyperthyroidism and ophthalmopathy.

The chain recombines TRBV20-1 with TRBJ2-3; 9 bases align to TRBD2. The receptor's source is a woman aged 40-65 years with Graves disease. The specimen was peripheral blood mononuclear cells (PBMCs), collected at new diagnosis, from a patient treated with antithyroid drugs. CDR3 sequence: CSARAPTSGYTDTQYF. The CDR3 coding sequence is TGCAGTGCCCGAGCCCCGACTAGCGGATACACAGATACGCAGTATTTT.